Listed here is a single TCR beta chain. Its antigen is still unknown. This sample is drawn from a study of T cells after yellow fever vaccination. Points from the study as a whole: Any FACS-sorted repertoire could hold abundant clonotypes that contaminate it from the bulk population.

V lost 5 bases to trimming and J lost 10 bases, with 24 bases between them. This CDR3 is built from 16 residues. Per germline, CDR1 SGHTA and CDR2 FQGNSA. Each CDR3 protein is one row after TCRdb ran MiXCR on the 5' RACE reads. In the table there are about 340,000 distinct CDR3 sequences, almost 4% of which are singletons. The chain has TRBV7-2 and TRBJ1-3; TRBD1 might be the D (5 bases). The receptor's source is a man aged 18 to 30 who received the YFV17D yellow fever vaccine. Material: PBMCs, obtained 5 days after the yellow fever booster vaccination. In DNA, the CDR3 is TGTGCCAGCAGCCCGCGAATGCGGGGGTCGGGAGGGACCATATATTTT. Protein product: CASSPRMRGSGGTIYF.